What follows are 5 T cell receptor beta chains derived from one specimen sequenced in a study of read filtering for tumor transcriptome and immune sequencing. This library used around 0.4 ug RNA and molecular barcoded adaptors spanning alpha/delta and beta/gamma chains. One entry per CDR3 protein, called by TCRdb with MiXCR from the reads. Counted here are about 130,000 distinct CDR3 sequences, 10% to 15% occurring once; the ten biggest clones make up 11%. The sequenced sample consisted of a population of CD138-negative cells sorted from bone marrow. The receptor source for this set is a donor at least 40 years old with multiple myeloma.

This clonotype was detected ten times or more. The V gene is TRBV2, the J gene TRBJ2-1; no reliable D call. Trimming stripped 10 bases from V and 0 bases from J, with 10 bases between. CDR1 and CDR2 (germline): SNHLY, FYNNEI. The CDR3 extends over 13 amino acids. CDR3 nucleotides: TGTGCCACCGGCCTCAGCTCCTACAATGAGCAGTTCTTC. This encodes CATGLSSYNEQFF.

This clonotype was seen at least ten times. The CDR3 DNA reads TGCGCCAGCAGCCAAGGGGCTAGCGAGGCCTACAATGAGCAGTTCTTC. Amino acids: CASSQGASEAYNEQFF. The chain carries TRBV4-1 and TRBJ2-1, with D perhaps matching TRBD2 (6 bases). Per the germline V gene, CDR1 is MGHRA and CDR2 is YSYEKL. V lost 1 base, J lost 2 bases, and 12 bases lay in between. CDR3 length: 16 amino acids.

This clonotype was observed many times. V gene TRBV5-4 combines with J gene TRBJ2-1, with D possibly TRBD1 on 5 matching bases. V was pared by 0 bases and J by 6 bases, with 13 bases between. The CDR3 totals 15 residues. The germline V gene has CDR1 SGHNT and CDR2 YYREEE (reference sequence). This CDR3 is CASSLGQGRGNEQFF. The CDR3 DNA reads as TGTGCCAGCAGCTTGGGGCAGGGCCGAGGCAATGAGCAGTTCTTC.

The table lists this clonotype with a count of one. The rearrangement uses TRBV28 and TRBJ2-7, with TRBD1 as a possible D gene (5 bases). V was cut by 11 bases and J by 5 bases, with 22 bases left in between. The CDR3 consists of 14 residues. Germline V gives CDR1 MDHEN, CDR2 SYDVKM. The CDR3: CAALGRAGNHEQYF. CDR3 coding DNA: TGTGCCGCGTTAGGTCGGGCAGGGAACCACGAGCAGTACTTC.

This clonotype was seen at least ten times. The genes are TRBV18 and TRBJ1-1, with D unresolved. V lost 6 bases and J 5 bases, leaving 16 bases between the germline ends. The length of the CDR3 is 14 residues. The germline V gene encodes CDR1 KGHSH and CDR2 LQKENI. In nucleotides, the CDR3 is TGTGCCAGCTCTCCGGAGGGCCGAGGAACTGAAGCTTTCTTT. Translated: CASSPEGRGTEAFF.